The rows below give T cell receptor beta chains drawn from one sample of a study of regulatory T cells in long-lasting Graves disease. Each CDR3 protein is one row after TCRdb ran MiXCR on the multiplex PCR reads. The sample lists about 470,000 distinct CDR3 sequences, 20% to 25% occurring once. The material sequenced was peripheral blood mononuclear cells (PBMCs), taken when the disease was refractory, from a patient treated with antithyroid drugs. These receptor sequences come from a female donor with Graves disease. Each CDR3 is given with its conserved first and last residue. The D gene is left open where the match is weak. The size of a clone is reported for some rows only, either as once, few or many, or as a class for expanded clones.

NA	TRBV3-1	TRBD2	TRBJ2-7	CASSHRRTSGSYEQYF	TGTGCCAGCAGCCATCGTCGCACTAGCGGTTCCTACGAGCAGTACTTC
few	TRBV7-2	TRBD1	TRBJ1-6	CASSWRTGENSPLHF	TGTGCCAGCAGCTGGCGGACAGGGGAAAATTCACCCCTCCACTTT
NA	TRBV7-3	NA	TRBJ1-2	CASSLGALDRDLNGLGYTF	TGTGCCAGCAGCTTGGGGGCCCTGGACCGGGACCTGAATGGCTTGGGCTACACCTTC
many	TRBV6-1	NA	TRBJ1-2	CASEGGQGTSTYGYTF	TGTGCCAGCGAAGGTGGTCAAGGGACAAGCACCTATGGCTACACCTTC
NA	TRBV29-1	TRBD2	TRBJ2-3	CSVEGLADRTDTQYF	TGCAGCGTTGAAGGGCTAGCGGACCGCACAGATACGCAGTATTTT
few	TRBV7-6	NA	TRBJ1-2	CASSNHFPGFSNGYTF	TGTGCCAGCAGCAACCACTTCCCAGGGTTTAGTAATGGCTACACCTTC
NA	TRBV6-1	NA	TRBJ1-1	CASSRFGVNTEAFF	TGTGCCAGCAGCCGATTTGGGGTCAACACTGAAGCTTTCTTT
NA	TRBV19	NA	TRBJ1-1	CASISGLRTEAFF	TGTGCCAGTATATCAGGGCTGCGCACTGAAGCTTTCTTT
few	TRBV13	NA	TRBJ2-2	CASSLGPPSTSNTGELFF	TGTGCCAGCAGCTTAGGCCCCCCATCGACCTCGAACACCGGGGAGCTGTTTTTT
NA	TRBV27	NA	TRBJ1-4	CASSFTQDAGEKLFF	TGTGCCAGCAGTTTTACTCAGGATGCAGGTGAAAAACTGTTTTTT
NA	TRBV14	NA	TRBJ2-3	CASSQDVGPDTQYF	TGTGCCAGCAGCCAAGATGTGGGACCCGATACGCAGTATTTT
NA	TRBV6-2/TRBV6-3	NA	TRBJ1-3	CASSYSWRRSSGNTIYF	TGTGCCAGCAGTTACTCTTGGAGACGGAGCTCTGGAAACACCATATATTTT
many	TRBV6-1	TRBD1	TRBJ1-2	CASSKASVTGERYGYTF	TGTGCCAGCAGTAAAGCTTCGGTGACAGGGGAACGCTATGGCTACACCTTC
many	TRBV6-2/TRBV6-3	TRBD1	TRBJ1-1	CASSYSNKGQGREAFF	TGTGCCAGCAGTTACTCGAATAAGGGACAGGGGCGGGAAGCTTTCTTT
NA	TRBV6-2/TRBV6-3	TRBD1	TRBJ2-5	CASSYSRRKGHRGETQYF	TGTGCCAGCAGTTACTCGAGAAGGAAGGGGCACAGGGGTGAGACCCAGTACTTC
NA	TRBV4-3	NA	TRBJ1-1	CASSQDRAGNTEAFF	TGCGCCAGCAGCCAAGATAGGGCGGGCAACACTGAAGCTTTCTTT
NA	TRBV10-3	TRBD1	TRBJ1-2	CAISSDGQGQNYGYTF	TGTGCCATCAGTTCTGACGGACAGGGACAAAACTATGGCTACACCTTC
NA	TRBV30	TRBD1	TRBJ2-5	CACNRGEKTQYF	TGTGCCTGCAACAGGGGAGAAAAGACCCAGTACTTC
NA	TRBV28	NA	TRBJ2-7	CASSRPADEQYF	TGTGCCAGCAGTCGCCCGGCGGACGAGCAGTACTTC
NA	TRBV5-5	TRBD1	TRBJ1-2	CASRPGQAVDYGYTF	TGTGCCAGCAGACCGGGACAGGCCGTCGACTATGGCTACACCTTC
NA	TRBV14	NA	TRBJ2-7	CASSQSRLTARASSYEQYF	TGTGCCAGCAGCCAATCTCGGTTAACAGCCAGGGCCAGCTCCTACGAGCAGTACTTC
NA	TRBV2	NA	TRBJ2-5	CASSELKKQETQYF	TGTGCCAGCAGTGAGTTGAAGAAGCAAGAGACCCAGTACTTC
NA	TRBV28	TRBD1	TRBJ2-7	CASSLPGTGGGTYEQYF	TGTGCCAGCAGTTTACCCGGGACAGGGGGAGGTACCTACGAGCAGTACTTC
few	TRBV20-1	NA	TRBJ1-1	CSASDEVNTEAFF	TGCAGTGCTAGTGACGAGGTGAACACTGAAGCTTTCTTT
NA	TRBV11-1	TRBD2	TRBJ2-3	CASSGSGGTTDTQYF	TGTGCCAGCAGCGGTAGCGGGGGGACCACAGATACGCAGTATTTT
NA	TRBV7-2	NA	TRBJ2-1	CASSPGSGMDEQFF	TGTGCCAGCAGCCCCGGTTCGGGAATGGATGAGCAGTTCTTC
many	TRBV2	NA	TRBJ1-1	CASSEVGAQDTEAFF	TGTGCCAGCAGTGAAGTGGGGGCGCAGGACACTGAAGCTTTCTTT
NA	TRBV27	NA	TRBJ2-1	CASSLFGGQYNEQFF	TGTGCCAGCAGTTTATTTGGGGGACAATACAATGAGCAGTTCTTC
NA	TRBV7-2	NA	TRBJ2-3	CASSPAVTQYF	TGTGCCAGCAGCCCGGCCGTAACGCAGTATTTT
NA	TRBV6-2/TRBV6-3	NA	TRBJ2-7	CASRLDGPNEQYF	TGTGCCAGCAGGCTCGACGGCCCCAACGAGCAGTACTTC
many	TRBV7-2	NA	TRBJ1-5	CASSLLGARSNQPQHF	TGTGCCAGCAGCTTGCTAGGCGCGAGGTCGAATCAGCCCCAGCATTTT
once	TRBV6-2/TRBV6-3	NA	TRBJ2-7	CASSYLGAQAPDEQYF	TGTGCCAGCAGTTACTTAGGGGCCCAAGCCCCCGACGAGCAGTACTTC
many	TRBV28	NA	TRBJ1-5	CASSLNPPGRNQPQHF	TGTGCCAGCAGTTTAAACCCCCCAGGGCGCAATCAGCCCCAGCATTTT
many	TRBV28	NA	TRBJ1-1	CASSLDPAGDTEAFF	TGTGCCAGCAGCCTAGACCCCGCTGGGGACACTGAAGCTTTCTTT
few	TRBV7-8	NA	TRBJ2-3	CASSGSRLRNTDTQYF	TGTGCCAGCAGCGGGTCGCGACTGCGGAACACAGATACGCAGTATTTT
many	TRBV2	TRBD1	TRBJ1-2	CASRPSDRAQGYTF	TGTGCCAGCAGGCCCTCGGACAGGGCCCAGGGCTACACCTTC
many	TRBV2	NA	TRBJ2-7	CASSAPWDKAYEQYF	TGTGCCAGCAGTGCCCCCTGGGACAAAGCCTACGAGCAGTACTTC